Below, one T cell receptor (beta chain) is given with its context. The target antigen is unknown. The data derive from a study of blood T cells in healthy people across ages. Per sample, no less than 6 micrograms of total RNA were extracted. General study points: The recorded TCR beta diversity per million T cells decreased in a roughly linear manner with age.

Then a second PCR, running roughly 7 to 11 cycles, was carried out with a sample-barcoded 5' primer and a J-beta primer mix. Every molecule of cDNA carried a tag from a template-switch adaptor with 12 random nucleotides. TCRdb analysed the 5' RACE reads with MiXCR anew, one entry per CDR3 protein. The sample has over 450,000 distinct CDR3 sequences, approximately 25% seen once. The same data also went into a second study, on T cells of mothers and their children. As that report states: Donors were three healthy Caucasian mothers and their six children.

Sequencing was performed on blood. The sequence derives from a boy aged 5 to 17 in good health.

The CDR3 region has the DNA TGTGCCAGCAGCTTAGGACGCACAGGGGGTTTTGATACGCAGTATTTT. Its protein product is CASSLGRTGGFDTQYF. The J gene is TRBJ2-3, the V gene TRBV7-2; 8 nucleotides line up with TRBD1. With V trimmed by 1 base and J by 6 bases, 9 bases remained unmatched. The CDR3 consists of 16 residues. Germline CDR1 and CDR2: SGHTA and FQGNSA.